These T cell receptor beta chains were read from a single sample in a study of blood T cell repertoires in COVID-19. Sequencing was performed with immunoSEQ multiplex PCR; in TCRdb, only in-frame clones are kept and a portion is missing. The table records 85,000 to 90,000 clones, 75% to 95% of them present only once. Sequencing input: peripheral blood. The receptors come from a human donor with active COVID-19. The donor label of this sample is uncertain. Each CDR3 is given with its conserved first and last residue. D genes are given only for firm matches. Clone size is shown for a subset of rows, as once, few, many or a class of expanded clone.

V gene	J gene	clone size	D gene	CDR3 protein	CDR3 DNA
TRBV4-2	TRBJ2-2	-	TRBD2	CASSDNRGGGTGELFF	TGTGCCAGCAGCGACAACCGGGGGGGCGGAACCGGGGAGCTGTTTTTT
TRBV27	TRBJ1-5	-	TRBD1	CASRFTGVGQPQHF	TGTGCCAGCAGGTTTACAGGGGTTGGTCAGCCCCAGCATTTT
TRBV19	TRBJ1-4	-	-	CASRTRQSTNEKLFF	TGTGCCAGTAGGACGCGACAGTCAACTAATGAAAAACTGTTTTTT
TRBV9	TRBJ2-5	once	TRBD1	CASSQPTGGATQYF	TGTGCCAGCAGCCAGCCTACAGGGGGCGCGACCCAGTACTTC
TRBV6-1	TRBJ2-7	-	-	CASSEGPGGQYF	TGTGCCAGCAGTGAAGGTCCCGGGGGGCAGTACTTC
TRBV5-1	TRBJ2-6	-	-	CASSYRGLSSGANVLTF	TGCGCCAGCAGCTATAGAGGCCTGAGCTCTGGGGCCAACGTCCTGACTTTC
TRBV24-1	TRBJ2-1	once	TRBD2	CATSASGTKVNEQFF	TGTGCCACCAGTGCATCTGGGACTAAAGTGAATGAGCAGTTCTTC
TRBV7-2	TRBJ1-5	-	-	CASSLVSARGDQPQHF	TGTGCCAGCAGCTTAGTGTCTGCCAGGGGTGATCAGCCCCAGCATTTT
TRBV20-1	TRBJ2-7	-	-	CSASPLTVSYEQYF	TGCAGTGCTAGTCCGTTGACAGTCTCCTACGAGCAGTACTTC
TRBV5-1	TRBJ2-7	-	TRBD1	CASSLSQGAGEQYF	TGCGCCAGCAGCTTGTCGCAGGGGGCAGGGGAGCAGTACTTC
TRBV19	TRBJ2-2	-	-	CASSIGTPAGELFF	TGTGCCAGTAGTATCGGTACGCCCGCCGGGGAGCTGTTTTTT
TRBV28	TRBJ1-6	-	TRBD1	CASSLAGTGDYSPLHF	TGTGCCAGCAGTTTGGCCGGGACAGGTGACTATTCACCCCTCCACTTT
TRBV5-1	TRBJ2-7	once	-	CASSFGQGGYEQYF	TGCGCCAGCAGCTTCGGCCAGGGGGGTTATGAGCAGTACTTC
TRBV6-2/TRBV6-3	TRBJ1-5	-	TRBD1	CASSWTGGWGSNQPQHF	TGTGCCAGCAGTTGGACAGGGGGCTGGGGAAGCAATCAGCCCCAGCATTTT
TRBV11-2	TRBJ2-4	-	-	CASSLNPSRDIQYF	TGTGCCAGCAGCTTAAATCCTAGCCGGGACATTCAGTACTTC
TRBV10-3	TRBJ2-1	-	TRBD1	CAVGQGRGNEQFF	TGTGCCGTTGGACAGGGCAGGGGAAATGAGCAGTTCTTC
TRBV5-1	TRBJ2-5	-	-	CASSPRDSRGETQYF	TGCGCCAGCAGCCCTAGGGACTCTCGGGGGGAGACCCAGTACTTC
TRBV4-3	TRBJ2-7	-	-	CASSQVAGSYEQYF	TGCGCCAGCAGCCAAGTTGCCGGTTCCTACGAGCAGTACTTC
TRBV4-1	TRBJ1-5	-	-	CASSGQGNGQPQHF	TGCGCCAGCAGCGGTCAGGGGAATGGGCAGCCCCAGCATTTT
TRBV6-6	TRBJ1-2	-	TRBD1	CASSRYLPDRVENYGYTF	TGTGCCAGCAGTCGATACCTCCCCGACAGGGTAGAAAACTATGGCTACACCTTC
TRBV18	TRBJ1-1	-	-	CASSPVRAENTEAFF	TGTGCCAGCTCACCGGTGAGGGCAGAGAACACTGAAGCTTTCTTT
TRBV7-2	TRBJ2-3	-	-	CASSLGAPPTDTQYF	TGTGCCAGCAGCTTAGGGGCCCCCCCCACAGATACGCAGTATTTT
TRBV7-2	TRBJ2-5	-	TRBD2	CASSLALAGAQETQYF	TGTGCCAGCAGCTTAGCATTAGCGGGGGCACAAGAGACCCAGTACTTC
TRBV7-8	TRBJ2-2	-	-	CASSSGAGFGELFF	TGTGCCAGCAGCTCCGGCGCAGGGTTCGGGGAGCTGTTTTTT
TRBV2	TRBJ1-4	-	-	CASNPGGTNEKLFF	TGTGCCAGCAACCCGGGGGGGACTAATGAAAAACTGTTTTTT
TRBV9	TRBJ2-3	-	-	CASSYGSAHADTQYF	TGTGCCAGCAGCTATGGGTCAGCGCATGCAGATACGCAGTATTTT
TRBV4-3	TRBJ2-7	-	TRBD1	CASSQTNLGQGAREQYF	TGCGCCAGCAGCCAGACTAACCTAGGACAGGGGGCGCGTGAGCAGTACTTC
TRBV7-9	TRBJ1-2	-	-	CASTDGQKDYGYTF	TGTGCCAGCACCGACGGACAGAAAGACTATGGCTACACCTTC
TRBV10-3	TRBJ2-5	-	TRBD2	CAISGGTSSFQETQYF	TGTGCCATCAGTGGGGGGACTAGCAGTTTCCAAGAGACCCAGTACTTC
TRBV18	TRBJ2-7	-	-	CASCGQGNYEQYF	TGTGCCAGCTGCGGGCAGGGGAACTACGAGCAGTACTTC
TRBV11-2	TRBJ1-2	-	TRBD1	CASSLGTGWNGYTF	TGTGCCAGCAGCTTAGGGACAGGGTGGAATGGCTACACCTTC
TRBV4-1	TRBJ1-2	-	-	CASSQPGQRHYGYTF	TGCGCCAGCAGCCAACCTGGACAGCGGCACTATGGCTACACCTTC
TRBV12-3/TRBV12-4	TRBJ2-1	-	-	CASSMRNEQFF	TGTGCCAGCAGTATGAGGAATGAGCAGTTCTTC
TRBV27	TRBJ2-1	few	-	CASSLTAGLPSNEQFF	TGTGCCAGCAGTTTAACGGCGGGTTTACCCTCTAATGAGCAGTTCTTC
TRBV9	TRBJ2-2	-	TRBD2	CASSVALAAGGTGELFF	TGTGCCAGCAGCGTAGCGTTAGCGGCCGGGGGGACCGGGGAGCTGTTTTTT
TRBV13	TRBJ1-3	-	-	CASSAHSGLDTIYF	TGTGCCAGCAGCGCCCACAGTGGGTTAGACACCATATATTTT
TRBV12-5	TRBJ1-6	-	-	CASGLWGGGYSPLHF	TGTGCTAGTGGTTTGTGGGGGGGCGGGTATTCACCCCTCCACTTT
TRBV19	TRBJ1-5	once	-	CASREETGQPQHF	TGTGCCAGTAGAGAAGAGACAGGACAGCCCCAGCATTTT
TRBV6-2/TRBV6-3	TRBJ1-1	-	-	CASSRPGGREAFF	TGTGCCAGCAGTCGTCCCGGGGGGCGCGAAGCTTTCTTT
TRBV5-5	TRBJ2-1	-	TRBD1	CASSPRDSGRGQFF	TGTGCCAGCAGCCCGAGGGACAGTGGCCGAGGGCAGTTCTTC
TRBV7-6	TRBJ2-3	-	TRBD2	CASSTGLAGGPDTQYF	TGTGCCAGCAGTACGGGACTAGCGGGGGGGCCCGATACGCAGTATTTT
TRBV19	TRBJ1-4	-	-	CASSRGGNTEKLFF	TGTGCCAGTAGTCGTGGAGGTAACACTGAAAAACTGTTTTTT
TRBV7-3	TRBJ2-1	-	TRBD2	CASTETSGEGNEQFF	TGTGCCAGCACCGAAACTAGCGGGGAAGGCAATGAGCAGTTCTTC
TRBV6-2/TRBV6-3	TRBJ2-1	-	-	CASSWGRSEQFF	TGTGCCAGCAGTTGGGGGAGGTCGGAGCAGTTCTTC
TRBV5-1	TRBJ1-3	-	TRBD1	CASSSGTGDTIYF	TGCGCCAGCAGCTCCGGGACAGGGGACACCATATATTTT
TRBV28	TRBJ1-5	-	TRBD1	CASSTLGQGNQPQHF	TGTGCCAGCAGTACGTTAGGACAGGGCAATCAGCCCCAGCATTTT
TRBV9	TRBJ2-2	-	-	CASSVGNREGELFF	TGTGCCAGCAGCGTAGGCAACAGGGAAGGGGAGCTGTTTTTT
TRBV28	TRBJ2-2	-	TRBD1	CASTRGTGESGELFF	TGTGCCAGCACCCGAGGGACAGGGGAGTCCGGGGAGCTGTTTTTT
TRBV7-2	TRBJ2-3	-	-	CASSPRQAGGVDTQYF	TGTGCCAGCAGCCCCCGTCAGGCGGGCGGGGTAGATACGCAGTATTTT
TRBV24-1	TRBJ2-2	few	TRBD2	CATSGGGNTGELFF	TGTGCCACCAGCGGGGGGGGGAACACCGGGGAGCTGTTTTTT